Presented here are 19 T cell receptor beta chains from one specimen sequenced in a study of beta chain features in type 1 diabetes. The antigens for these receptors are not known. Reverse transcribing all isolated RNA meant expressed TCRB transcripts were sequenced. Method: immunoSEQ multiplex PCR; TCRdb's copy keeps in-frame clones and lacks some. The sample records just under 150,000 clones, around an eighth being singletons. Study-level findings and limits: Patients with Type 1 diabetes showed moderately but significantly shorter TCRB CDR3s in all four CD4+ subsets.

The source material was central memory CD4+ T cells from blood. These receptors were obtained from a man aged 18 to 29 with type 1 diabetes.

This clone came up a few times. The CDR3 protein is CASSHGASGGVETQYF. CDR3 DNA sequence: TGTGCCAGCTCCCATGGGGCTAGCGGGGGTGTGGAGACCCAGTACTTC. The chain couples TRBV28 to TRBJ2-5; TRBD2 aligns across 10 bases. The CDR3 totals 16 residues. Losses at the gene ends were 8 bases for V and 5 bases for J; bases not matched to a gene: 14. CDR1 MDHEN and CDR2 SYDVKM come from the germline V gene.

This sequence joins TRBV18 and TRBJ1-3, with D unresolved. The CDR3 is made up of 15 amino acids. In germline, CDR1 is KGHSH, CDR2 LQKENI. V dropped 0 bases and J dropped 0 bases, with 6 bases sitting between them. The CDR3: CASSPPGSSGNTIYF. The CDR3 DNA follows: TGTGCCAGCTCACCACCGGGGAGCTCTGGAAACACCATATATTTT.

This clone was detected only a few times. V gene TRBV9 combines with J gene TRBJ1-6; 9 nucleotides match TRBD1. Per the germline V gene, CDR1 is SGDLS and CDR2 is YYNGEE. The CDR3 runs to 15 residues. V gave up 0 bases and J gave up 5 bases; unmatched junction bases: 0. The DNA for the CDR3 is TGTGCCAGCAGCGTAGGGACAGGGGATAATTCACCCCTCCACTTT. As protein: CASSVGTGDNSPLHF.

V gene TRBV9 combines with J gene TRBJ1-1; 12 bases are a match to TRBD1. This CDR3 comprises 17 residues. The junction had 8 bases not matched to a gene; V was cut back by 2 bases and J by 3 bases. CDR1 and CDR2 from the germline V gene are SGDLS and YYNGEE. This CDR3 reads CASSVGTGGSGYTEAFF. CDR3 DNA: TGTGCCAGCAGCGTTGGGACAGGGGGCTCAGGGTACACTGAAGCTTTCTTT.

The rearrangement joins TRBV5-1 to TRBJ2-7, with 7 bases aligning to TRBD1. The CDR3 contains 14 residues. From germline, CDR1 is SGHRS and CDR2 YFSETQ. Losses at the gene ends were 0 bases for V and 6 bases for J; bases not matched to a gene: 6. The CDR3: CASSLGQGVGEQYF. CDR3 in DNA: TGCGCCAGCAGCTTGGGACAGGGAGTTGGCGAGCAGTACTTC.

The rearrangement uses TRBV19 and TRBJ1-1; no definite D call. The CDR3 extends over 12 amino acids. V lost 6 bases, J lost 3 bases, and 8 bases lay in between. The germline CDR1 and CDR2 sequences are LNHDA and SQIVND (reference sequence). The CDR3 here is CASREGYTEAFF. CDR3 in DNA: TGTGCCAGTAGAGAGGGATACACTGAAGCTTTCTTT.

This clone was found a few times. DNA of the CDR3: TGTGCCTTCGGACAGGGGTTGGTTTCTCGGAACACTGAAGCTTTCTTT. Amino acids: CAFGQGLVSRNTEAFF. The rearrangement joins TRBV30 to TRBJ1-1; 9 bases align to TRBD1. With 7 bases clipped from V and 1 base from J, the junction kept 13 bases outside the gene matches. The CDR3 spans 16 residues. Per germline, CDR1 GTSNPN and CDR2 SVGIG (reference sequence).

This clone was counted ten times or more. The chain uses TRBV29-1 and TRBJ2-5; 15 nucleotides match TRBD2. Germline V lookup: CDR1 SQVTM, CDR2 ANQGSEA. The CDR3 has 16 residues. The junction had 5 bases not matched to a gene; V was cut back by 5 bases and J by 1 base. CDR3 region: CSVTGTSGGTQETQYF. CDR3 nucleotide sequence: TGCAGCGTTACCGGGACTAGCGGGGGGACCCAAGAGACCCAGTACTTC.

DNA of the CDR3: TGTGCCTGGAGTGTACGAGCCGAAACCACAGGGGGGCTCATCTATGGAAGCAATCAGCCCCAGCATTTT. Protein product: CAWSVRAETTGGLIYGSNQPQHF. The rearrangement uses TRBV30 and TRBJ1-5, with 8 bases identical to TRBD1. This CDR3 comprises 23 residues. V dropped 0 bases and J dropped 1; count of bases not matched to a gene: 26. Looked up from germline, CDR1 is GTSNPN and CDR2 is SVGIG (reference sequence).

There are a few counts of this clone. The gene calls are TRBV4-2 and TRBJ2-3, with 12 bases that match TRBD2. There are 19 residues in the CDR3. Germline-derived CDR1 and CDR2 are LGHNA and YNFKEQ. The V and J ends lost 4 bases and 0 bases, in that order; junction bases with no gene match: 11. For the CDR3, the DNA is TGTGCCAGCAGCCCGTGGAAGGCTAGCGGGGGGGCGAGCACAGATACGCAGTATTTT. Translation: CASSPWKASGGASTDTQYF.

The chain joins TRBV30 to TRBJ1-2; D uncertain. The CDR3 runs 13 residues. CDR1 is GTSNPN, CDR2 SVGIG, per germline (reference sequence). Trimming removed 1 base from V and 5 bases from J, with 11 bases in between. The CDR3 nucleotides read TGTGCCTGGAGTGGGTCGGTCGGGTATGGCTACACCTTC. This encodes CAWSGSVGYGYTF.

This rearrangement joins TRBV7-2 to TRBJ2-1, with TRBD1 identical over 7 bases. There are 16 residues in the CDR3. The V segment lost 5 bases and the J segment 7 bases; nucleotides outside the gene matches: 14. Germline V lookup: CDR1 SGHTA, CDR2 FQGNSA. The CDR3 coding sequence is TGTGCCAGCAGCCCCAGGTCAGGGGGTGTCCAAAATGAGCAGTTCTTC. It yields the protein CASSPRSGGVQNEQFF.

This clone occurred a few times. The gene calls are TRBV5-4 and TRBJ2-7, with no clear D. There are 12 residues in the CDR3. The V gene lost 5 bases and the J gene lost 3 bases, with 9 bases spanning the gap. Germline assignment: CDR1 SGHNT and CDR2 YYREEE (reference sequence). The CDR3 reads CASSSDYYEQYF. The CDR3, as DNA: TGTGCCAGCAGTTCCGATTACTACGAGCAGTACTTC.

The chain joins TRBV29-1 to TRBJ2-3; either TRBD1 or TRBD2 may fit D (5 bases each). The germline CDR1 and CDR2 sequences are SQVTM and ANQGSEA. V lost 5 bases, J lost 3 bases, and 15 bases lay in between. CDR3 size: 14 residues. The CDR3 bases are TGCAGCGTTTTCCGGGGCGCGTCGACAGATACGCAGTATTTT. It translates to CSVFRGASTDTQYF.

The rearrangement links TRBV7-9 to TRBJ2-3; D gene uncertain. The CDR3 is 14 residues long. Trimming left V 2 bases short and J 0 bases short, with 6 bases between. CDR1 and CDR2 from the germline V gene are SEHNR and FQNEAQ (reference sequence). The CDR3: CASSLRRSTDTQYF. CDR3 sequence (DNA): TGTGCCAGCAGCTTACGACGAAGCACAGATACGCAGTATTTT.

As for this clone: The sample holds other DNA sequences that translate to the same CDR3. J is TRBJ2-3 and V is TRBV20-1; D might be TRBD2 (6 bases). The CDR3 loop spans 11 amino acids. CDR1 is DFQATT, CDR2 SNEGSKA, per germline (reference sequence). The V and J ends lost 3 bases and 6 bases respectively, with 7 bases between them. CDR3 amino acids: CSASGGDTQYF. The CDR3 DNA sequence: TGCAGTGCTAGTGGGGGGGATACGCAGTATTTT.

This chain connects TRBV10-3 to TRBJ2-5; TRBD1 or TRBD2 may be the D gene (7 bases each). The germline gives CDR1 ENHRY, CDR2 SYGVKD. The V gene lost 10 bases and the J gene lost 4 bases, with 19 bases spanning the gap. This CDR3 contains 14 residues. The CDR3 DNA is TGTGCCACCACAGAAACAGGGGAGGGAGAGACCCAGTACTTC. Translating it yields CATTETGEGETQYF.

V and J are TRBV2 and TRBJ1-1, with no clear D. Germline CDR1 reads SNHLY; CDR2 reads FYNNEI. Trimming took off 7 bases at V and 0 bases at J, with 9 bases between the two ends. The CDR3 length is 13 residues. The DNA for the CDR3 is TGTGCCAGCAACCGACTAATGAACACTGAAGCTTTCTTT. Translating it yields CASNRLMNTEAFF.

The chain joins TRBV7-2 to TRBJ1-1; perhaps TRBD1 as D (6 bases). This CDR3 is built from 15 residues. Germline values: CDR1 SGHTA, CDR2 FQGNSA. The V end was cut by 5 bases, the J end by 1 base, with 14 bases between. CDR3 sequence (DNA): TGTGCCAGCAGCCCCTCCGGACAGACGAACACTGAAGCTTTCTTT. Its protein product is CASSPSGQTNTEAFF.